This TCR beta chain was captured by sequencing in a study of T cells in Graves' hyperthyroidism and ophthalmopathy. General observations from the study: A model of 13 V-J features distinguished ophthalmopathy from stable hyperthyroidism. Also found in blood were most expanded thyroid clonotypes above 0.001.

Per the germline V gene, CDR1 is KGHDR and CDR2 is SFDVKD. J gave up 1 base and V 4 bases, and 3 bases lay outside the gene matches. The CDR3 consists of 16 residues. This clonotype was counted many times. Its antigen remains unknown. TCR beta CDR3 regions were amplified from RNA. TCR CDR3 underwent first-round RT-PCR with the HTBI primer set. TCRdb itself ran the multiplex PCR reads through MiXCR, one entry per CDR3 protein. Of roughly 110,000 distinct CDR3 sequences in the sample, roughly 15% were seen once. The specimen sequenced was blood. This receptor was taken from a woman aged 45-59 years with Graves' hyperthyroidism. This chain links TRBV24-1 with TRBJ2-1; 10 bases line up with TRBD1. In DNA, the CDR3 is TGTGCCACCAGTGACTGGGGACAGGGGTCCTACAATGAGCAGTTCTTC. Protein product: CATSDWGQGSYNEQFF.